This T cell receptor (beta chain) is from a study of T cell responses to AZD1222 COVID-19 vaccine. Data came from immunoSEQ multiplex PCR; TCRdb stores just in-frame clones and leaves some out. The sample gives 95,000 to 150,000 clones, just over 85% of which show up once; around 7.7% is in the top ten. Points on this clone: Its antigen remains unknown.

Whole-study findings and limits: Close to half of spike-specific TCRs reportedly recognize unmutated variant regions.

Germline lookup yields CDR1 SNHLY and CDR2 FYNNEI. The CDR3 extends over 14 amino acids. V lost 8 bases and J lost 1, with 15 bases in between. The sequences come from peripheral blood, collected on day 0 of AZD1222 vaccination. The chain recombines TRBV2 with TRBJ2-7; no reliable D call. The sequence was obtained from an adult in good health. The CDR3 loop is CASLGRWKSYEQYF. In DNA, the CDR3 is TGTGCCAGCCTAGGACGGTGGAAGTCCTACGAGCAGTACTTC. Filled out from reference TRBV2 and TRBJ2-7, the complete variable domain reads EPEVTQTPSHQVTQMGQEVILRCVPISNHLYFYWYRQILGQKVEFLVSFYNNEISEKSEIFDDQFSVERPDGSNFTLKIRSTKLEDSAMYFCASLGRWKSYEQYFGPGTRLTVT.